This T cell receptor (beta chain) was sequenced during a study of identical twins. Study-level findings and limits: There was more out-of-frame TCR alpha sharing in monozygotic twins than models estimated. For cord blood, abundant beta clonotypes had fewer insertions, unlike memory repertoires, which showed none. Sharing of beta out-of-frame sequences by twins showed a weaker excess. The study reached conclusions through statistical analysis that was cross-sectional, not following the same donors.

The table lists this clonotype with a few counts. Its antigen is not identified. The V gene's germline CDR1 is SGHAT and CDR2 FQDESV (reference sequence). Trimming took 5 bases from V and 5 from J, leaving 27 bases between them. The CDR3 is made up of 18 amino acids. From the 5' RACE reads, TCRdb called clonotypes with MiXCR, one entry per CDR3 protein. The table includes 210,000 or so distinct CDR3 sequences, 7.5% detected once. These data were also reused for a study on yellow fever vaccine responses in identical twins.

The sequenced sample was memory (CD45RO+) T cells sorted from blood. This TCR came from a woman in her late teens or twenties in good health. V and J are TRBV11-1 and TRBJ2-5, with D tentatively TRBD1 (6 bases). In nucleotides, the CDR3 is TGTGCCAGCAGCCACCCTATTACAGGGTCGGGACCCCAGGAGACCCAGTACTTC. Amino acid sequence: CASSHPITGSGPQETQYF.